A selection of T cell receptor beta chains follows, all from one sample in a study of blood T cell repertoires in COVID-19. The repertoire was sequenced with immunoSEQ multiplex PCR; TCRdb's copy has only in-frame clones and lacks some. The sample holds around 250,000 clones, around 88% seen once. The sequencing sample was made of peripheral blood. Receptors originate from a man aged 35-49 years with active or convalescent COVID-19. Both conserved end residues are part of each CDR3. A D gene is named only where the DNA matches it firmly. Size is omitted from some rows. Given values are once, few, many or a class for expanded clones.

J | size | V | D | DNA | CDR3
TRBJ2-3 | . | TRBV5-4 | TRBD2 | TGTGCCAGCAGCCTTGATAGCGGGAGAACAGATACGCAGTATTTT | CASSLDSGRTDTQYF
TRBJ1-1 | . | TRBV21-1 | . | TGTGCCAGCAGCCCCAGCCGGGCCCCCGAGGGTGAAGCTTTCTTT | CASSPSRAPEGEAFF
TRBJ1-1 | . | TRBV27 | . | TGTGCCAGCACCGACAACGGGGGGTCTAAAGCTTTCTTT | CASTDNGGSKAFF
TRBJ2-3 | . | TRBV5-1 | TRBD2 | TGCGCCAGCAGCTTGGAGGGCGGGAGCCCAGATACGCAGTATTTT | CASSLEGGSPDTQYF
TRBJ1-1 | . | TRBV6-6 | . | TGTGCCAGCACCAGACAGGACGAAGCTTTCTTT | CASTRQDEAFF
TRBJ2-3 | . | TRBV4-2 | . | TGTGCCAGCAGCCACCCCACTAGCTTGGGGGTCGCAGATACGCAGTATTTT | CASSHPTSLGVADTQYF
TRBJ2-7 | . | TRBV10-3 | . | TGTGCCACCGAGAGCTCCTACGAGCAGTACTTC | CATESSYEQYF
TRBJ2-2 | . | TRBV7-3 | TRBD1 | TGTGCCAGCAGCCTAATAACCCAGGGGGCCGGGGAGCTGTTTTTT | CASSLITQGAGELFF
TRBJ1-4 | . | TRBV2 | . | TGTGCCAGCAGTGTAGAGGGCTTTACTGAGTTTTTT | CASSVEGFTEFF
TRBJ2-2 | . | TRBV10-1 | TRBD2 | TGCGCCAGCAGCCTGACTAGCGGCTACTCGAACACCGGGGAGCTGTTTTTT | CASSLTSGYSNTGELFF
TRBJ2-7 | . | TRBV6-1 | . | TGTGCCAGCAGTGAAGTCTCGAGGCAAAGGGGAAACGACGAGCAGTACTTC | CASSEVSRQRGNDEQYF
TRBJ1-3 | . | TRBV30 | . | TGTGCCTGGTGGGCCCCAGGGACTGGAAACACCATATATTTT | CAWWAPGTGNTIYF
TRBJ1-1 | few | TRBV5-1 | . | TGCGCCAGCAGCCTCAGGGCCAGCAATACGAACACTGAAGCTTTCTTT | CASSLRASNTNTEAFF
TRBJ2-3 | . | TRBV5-1 | . | TGCGCCAGCAGATCTGGAGGTGGCACAGATACGCAGTATTTT | CASRSGGGTDTQYF
TRBJ2-7 | . | TRBV19 | . | TGTGCCAGTAGATATGACAGGAACTCCTACGAGCAGTACTTC | CASRYDRNSYEQYF
TRBJ1-2 | . | TRBV7-9 | TRBD1 | TGTGCCAGCAGTCGCGGACAGGGGGCAATCGGCTACACCTTC | CASSRGQGAIGYTF
TRBJ1-4 | . | TRBV6-6 | . | TGTGCCAGCAGTTACCCCGAGACTAATGAAAAACTGTTTTTT | CASSYPETNEKLFF
TRBJ2-5 | . | TRBV5-1 | . | TGCGCCAGCAGCTTTGCGGGGGCCCAAGAGACCCAGTACTTC | CASSFAGAQETQYF
TRBJ1-1 | few | TRBV10-3 | . | TGTGCCATGCGCGGTAGAGTGAACACTGAAGCTTTCTTT | CAMRGRVNTEAFF
TRBJ1-4 | few | TRBV15 | TRBD1 | TGTGCCACCAGCAGAGGGAGGGGACAGGGGGACGAAAAACTGTTTTTT | CATSRGRGQGDEKLFF
TRBJ2-7 | . | TRBV30 | TRBD2 | TGTGCCTGGAGTGTAGAGCGGGGCTTGGGCGAGCAGTACTTC | CAWSVERGLGEQYF
TRBJ2-3 | . | TRBV7-9 | . | TGTGCCAGCAGCTCCCTCTTCGGACTGTCCGCGGGTACAGATACGCAGTATTTT | CASSSLFGLSAGTDTQYF
TRBJ2-5 | . | TRBV15 | . | TGTGCCACCAGCAGAGATCTAGGGGATCAAGAGACCCAGTACTTC | CATSRDLGDQETQYF
TRBJ2-7 | . | TRBV4-2 | TRBD2 | TGTGCCAGCAGCCCCACAGTAGCGGGGGTCTCCTACGAGCAGTACTTC | CASSPTVAGVSYEQYF
TRBJ2-3 | . | TRBV10-1 | . | TGCGCCAGCAGTGATTGGGCAGGGGGCACAGATACGCAGTATTTT | CASSDWAGGTDTQYF
TRBJ2-1 | . | TRBV24-1 | . | TGTGCCACCAGTTTCGGGGTGGCTGGGTCGGTCGCTGAGCAGTTCTTC | CATSFGVAGSVAEQFF
TRBJ2-5 | . | TRBV6-1 | . | TGTGCCAGCAGTGAAGCCGGTAAAACAGAGTACTTC | CASSEAGKTEYF
TRBJ1-1 | few | TRBV30 | TRBD1 | TGTGCCTCAACCTGGGACAGGAGTTTCGCTGAAGCTTTCTTT | CASTWDRSFAEAFF
TRBJ2-7 | once | TRBV5-6 | . | TGTGCCACCCCGGCCAGGAGAGGGAACTACGAGCAGTACTTC | CATPARRGNYEQYF
TRBJ1-6 | . | TRBV19 | . | TGTGCCACCAAAACAGGTAGCGGGTCACCCCTCCACTTT | CATKTGSGSPLHF
TRBJ1-5 | . | TRBV7-9 | . | TGTGCCAGCAGCTTAAAGGGGGAGGGTCAGCCCCAGCATTTT | CASSLKGEGQPQHF
TRBJ2-7 | . | TRBV5-6 | . | TGTGCCAGCAGCCAACAGGACAGATACGAGCAGTACTTC | CASSQQDRYEQYF
TRBJ2-1 | . | TRBV30 | . | TGTGCCTGGAGTGCCACAGGGCCCAATGAGCAGTTCTTC | CAWSATGPNEQFF
TRBJ1-2 | . | TRBV5-5 | TRBD1 | TGTGCCAGCAGCTTTACGGACAGGGCTGACTATGGCTACACCTTC | CASSFTDRADYGYTF
TRBJ2-2 | . | TRBV9 | TRBD1 | TGTGCCAGCAGCGTACGACAGGGGGCGAACACCGGGGAGCTGTTTTTT | CASSVRQGANTGELFF
TRBJ1-1 | . | TRBV11-2 | . | TGTGCCAGCAGCCGCGACAGGAACACTGAAGCTTTCTTT | CASSRDRNTEAFF
TRBJ2-5 | . | TRBV9 | . | TGTGCCAGCAGCGCGACGGACGGTCGGGGAGAGACCCAGTACTTC | CASSATDGRGETQYF
TRBJ2-5 | once | TRBV9 | . | TGTGCCAGCGGGGGGTTGGAGACCCAGTACTTC | CASGGLETQYF
TRBJ2-3 | . | TRBV7-2 | . | TGTGCCAGCAGCCAAATAGCCGGGGTTACAGATACGCAGTATTTT | CASSQIAGVTDTQYF
TRBJ1-3 | . | TRBV11-2 | TRBD1 | TGTGCCAGCTCGGAAACGACAGGGTCTGGAAACACCATATATTTT | CASSETTGSGNTIYF
TRBJ1-3 | . | TRBV7-2 | . | TGTGCCAGCAGCTCACCCCGCAAGGGACTCTCGGACACCATATATTTT | CASSSPRKGLSDTIYF
TRBJ1-6 | . | TRBV18 | TRBD1 | TGTGCCAGCTCACCGGGACAGGGGGGGTATAATTCACCCCTCCACTTT | CASSPGQGGYNSPLHF
TRBJ2-2 | . | TRBV18 | . | TGTGCCAGCTCACCGAGGCGCGGCGATGCGAACACCGGGGAGCTGTTTTTT | CASSPRRGDANTGELFF
TRBJ1-3 | . | TRBV30 | . | TGTGCCTGGAGTGCGGGGAATTCTGGAAACACCATATATTTT | CAWSAGNSGNTIYF
TRBJ2-1 | . | TRBV5-1 | TRBD2 | TGCGCCAGCAGCTTGATTCTCCCTAGCGGGAGGGGCGGTGAGCAGTTCTTC | CASSLILPSGRGGEQFF
TRBJ2-7 | . | TRBV9 | TRBD1 | TGTGCCAGCAGCCCCCAGAAGGGACAGGTGGGCCACGAGCAGTACTTC | CASSPQKGQVGHEQYF
TRBJ1-1 | . | TRBV19 | TRBD1 | TGTGCCAGTAGTCCCCGGACAGGACTCATGAACACTGAAGCTTTCTTT | CASSPRTGLMNTEAFF
TRBJ2-1 | . | TRBV20-1 | . | TGCAGTGCTAGTGTCGTCCTCCGCACGAGCTCCTACAATGAGCAGTTCTTC | CSASVVLRTSSYNEQFF
TRBJ2-7 | . | TRBV19 | TRBD2 | TGTGCCAGTAGTATGGCCGCACTAGCGGGGAGTTCCTACGAGCAGTACTTC | CASSMAALAGSSYEQYF